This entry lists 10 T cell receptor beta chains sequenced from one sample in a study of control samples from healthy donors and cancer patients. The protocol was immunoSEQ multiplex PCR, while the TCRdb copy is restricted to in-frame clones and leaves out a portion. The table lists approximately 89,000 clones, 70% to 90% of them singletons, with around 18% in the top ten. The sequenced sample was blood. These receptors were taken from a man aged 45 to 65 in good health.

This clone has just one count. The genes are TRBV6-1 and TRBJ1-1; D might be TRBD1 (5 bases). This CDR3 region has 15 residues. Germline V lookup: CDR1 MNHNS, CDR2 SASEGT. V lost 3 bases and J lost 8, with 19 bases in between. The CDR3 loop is CASSETPGYFPEAFF. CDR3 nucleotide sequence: TGTGCCAGCAGTGAGACACCAGGGTACTTCCCCGAAGCTTTCTTT.

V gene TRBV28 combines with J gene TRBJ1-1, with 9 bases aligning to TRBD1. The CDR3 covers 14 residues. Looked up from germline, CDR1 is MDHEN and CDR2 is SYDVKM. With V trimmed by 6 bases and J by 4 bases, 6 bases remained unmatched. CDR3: CASRPGQGTTEAFF. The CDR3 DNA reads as TGTGCCAGCAGACCGGGACAGGGAACCACTGAAGCTTTCTTT.

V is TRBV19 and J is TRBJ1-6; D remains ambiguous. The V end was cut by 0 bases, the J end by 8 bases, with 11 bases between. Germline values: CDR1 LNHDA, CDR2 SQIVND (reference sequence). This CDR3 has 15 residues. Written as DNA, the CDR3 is TGTGCCAGTAGTATAGAGGCAACTCGAGATTCACCCCTCCACTTT. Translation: CASSIEATRDSPLHF.

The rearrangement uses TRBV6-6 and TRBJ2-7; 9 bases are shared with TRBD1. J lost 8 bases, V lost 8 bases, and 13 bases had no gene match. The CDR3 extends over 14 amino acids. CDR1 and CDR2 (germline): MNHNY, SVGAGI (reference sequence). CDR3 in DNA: TGTGCCAGCTTCACTTCGGGACAGGGTATGAAGCAGTACTTC. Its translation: CASFTSGQGMKQYF.

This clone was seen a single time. The CDR3 bases are TGCGCCAGCAGCCCCACCATAGGTAGTCCGATCACTGAAGCTTTCTTT. Encoded protein: CASSPTIGSPITEAFF. The chain links TRBV5-1 to TRBJ1-1, with D uncertain. The CDR3 loop spans 16 amino acids. V lost 4 bases and J 4 bases, leaving 20 bases between the germline ends. Per the germline V gene, CDR1 is SGHRS and CDR2 is YFSETQ. Complete variable domain (other parts from reference TRBV5-1 and TRBJ1-1): KAGVTQTPRYLIKTRGQQVTLSCSPISGHRSVSWYQQTPGQGLQFLFEYFSETQRNKGNFPGRFSGRQFSNSRSEMNVSTLELGDSALYLCASSPTIGSPITEAFFGQGTRLTVV.

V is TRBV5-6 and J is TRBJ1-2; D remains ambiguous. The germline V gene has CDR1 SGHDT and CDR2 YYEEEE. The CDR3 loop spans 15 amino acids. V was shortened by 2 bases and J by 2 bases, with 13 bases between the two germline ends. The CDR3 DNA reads TGTGCCAGCAGCTTATCCGGGGTCTCAAACTATGGCTACACCTTC. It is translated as CASSLSGVSNYGYTF.

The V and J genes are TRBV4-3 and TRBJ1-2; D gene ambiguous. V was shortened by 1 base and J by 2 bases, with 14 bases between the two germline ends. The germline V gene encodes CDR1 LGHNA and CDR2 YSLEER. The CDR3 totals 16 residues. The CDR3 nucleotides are TGCGCCAGCAGCCAAGGGCAAGCAGGAGGAAACTATGGCTACACCTTC. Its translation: CASSQGQAGGNYGYTF.

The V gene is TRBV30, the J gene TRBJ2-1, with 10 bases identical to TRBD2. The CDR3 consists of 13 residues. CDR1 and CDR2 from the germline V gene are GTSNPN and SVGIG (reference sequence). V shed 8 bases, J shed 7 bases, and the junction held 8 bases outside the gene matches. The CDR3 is CAGASGRGNEQFF. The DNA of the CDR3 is TGTGCCGGGGCCAGCGGGAGGGGGAATGAGCAGTTCTTC.

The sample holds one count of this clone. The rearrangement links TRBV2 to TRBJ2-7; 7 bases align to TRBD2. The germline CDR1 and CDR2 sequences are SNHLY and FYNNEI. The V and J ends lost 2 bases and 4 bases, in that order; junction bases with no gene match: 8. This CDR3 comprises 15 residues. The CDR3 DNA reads TGTGCCAGCAGTGAACCCGGCCGCGGGAGTTACGAGCAGTACTTC. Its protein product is CASSEPGRGSYEQYF.

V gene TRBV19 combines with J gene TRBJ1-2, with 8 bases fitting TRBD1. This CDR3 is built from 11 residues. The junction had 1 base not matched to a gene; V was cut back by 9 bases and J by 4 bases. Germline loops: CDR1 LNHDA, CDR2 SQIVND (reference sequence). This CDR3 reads CASTGGYGYTF. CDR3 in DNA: TGTGCCAGCACAGGGGGCTATGGCTACACCTTC.